This note documents a single TCR beta chain sequence. This sample is part of a study of T cell changes during pregnancy in multiple sclerosis. Profiled with immunoSEQ multiplex PCR; TCRdb holds only in-frame clones, not every one. This table holds about 83,000 clones, over 90% found once. The CDR3 contains 16 residues. V gave up 0 bases and J gave up 2 bases, with 14 bases separating them. Germline V gene lookup returns CDR1 SGHRS and CDR2 YFSETQ. The specimen was peripheral blood, collected in the second trimester of pregnancy. The chain employs TRBV5-1 and TRBJ2-5; a possible D gene is TRBD2 (5 bases). The receptor was isolated from a female donor with multiple sclerosis, enrolled in a pregnancy study. The CDR3 sequence: CASSLELLGDQETQYF. The CDR3 bases are TGCGCCAGCAGCTTGGAACTTTTGGGAGATCAAGAGACCCAGTACTTC.